These 17 T cell receptor beta chains came from one sample sequenced in a study of CD8 T cells in ankylosing spondylitis. A single record per CDR3 protein comes from TCRdb applying MiXCR to the 5' RACE reads. This table holds 150,000 to 200,000 distinct CDR3 sequences, 11% found once. Material: blood, either unsorted or a sorted T cell fraction (not recorded which). The receptor source for this set is a male donor with ankylosing spondylitis or in good health (not recorded which).

This clonotype came up many times. The CDR3 coding sequence is TGTGCCAGCAGCGTTAACAGGGAGTATGGCTACACCTTC. Amino acid sequence: CASSVNREYGYTF. J is TRBJ1-2 and V is TRBV6-2 or TRBV6-3, with D possibly being TRBD1 (6 bases). Germline V gene sequence: CDR1 MNHEY, CDR2 SVGEGT. Trimming shortened V by 6 bases and J by 5 bases, and 13 bases separated the two germline ends. This CDR3 region has 13 residues.

This clonotype has just a few counts. The chain joins TRBV20-1 to TRBJ2-5; 7 nucleotides match TRBD2. The CDR3 is 15 amino acids. Germline V gives CDR1 DFQATT, CDR2 SNEGSKA (reference sequence). With V trimmed by 3 bases and J by 4 bases, 11 bases remained unmatched. CDR3 DNA: TGCAGTGCTAGGTCGGCTAGCGGAGGCGGAGAGACCCAGTACTTC. Protein sequence: CSARSASGGGETQYF.

This clonotype has a handful of counts. This rearrangement joins TRBV5-1 to TRBJ2-3; 9 nucleotides agree with TRBD2. The CDR3 covers 19 residues. The germline CDR1 and CDR2 sequences are SGHRS and YFSETQ. V shed 1 base, J shed 3 bases, and the junction held 15 bases outside the gene matches. The CDR3 bases are TGCGCCAGCAGCTTGTGGGGGATGATTCGAGCGGGAGGAACAGATACGCAGTATTTT. It encodes CASSLWGMIRAGGTDTQYF.

The V gene is TRBV30, the J gene TRBJ2-5; D is perhaps TRBD1 (5 bases). Germline-derived CDR1 and CDR2 are GTSNPN and SVGIG (reference sequence). The CDR3 spans 13 residues. V was shortened by 1 base and J by 2 bases, with 8 bases between the two germline ends. DNA of the CDR3: TGTGCCTGGAGTGACGACAGACAAGAGACCCAGTACTTC. It encodes CAWSDDRQETQYF.

The chain employs TRBV20-1 and TRBJ1-1; D may be TRBD1 (6 bases). V gave up 0 bases and J gave up 4 bases, with 15 bases separating them. The CDR3 has 15 residues. Germline lookup yields CDR1 DFQATT and CDR2 SNEGSKA (reference sequence). For the CDR3, the DNA is TGCAGTGCTAGAGATCCGGGACATCCGTCCACTGAAGCTTTCTTT. It translates to CSARDPGHPSTEAFF.

Regarding this clonotype: Being one base from a much bigger clone, this may be a read error. The chain couples TRBV12-3 or TRBV12-4 to TRBJ1-5; D remains unclear. CDR3 length: 15 residues. The CDR3 nucleotides read TGTGCCGGCAGCCGTCGGGTAGGGAGCAATCAGCCCCAGCATTTT. Its translation is CAGSRRVGSNQPQHF.

This clonotype came up many times. The V gene is TRBV20-1, the J gene TRBJ1-2; TRBD1 matches 8 bases. Per germline, CDR1 DFQATT and CDR2 SNEGSKA (reference sequence). V shed 4 bases and J 1 base; nucleotides not matched to a gene: 8. This CDR3 has 15 amino acids. The CDR3 sequence is CSAISWTGINYGYTF. The CDR3 region has the DNA TGCAGTGCTATAAGCTGGACAGGGATTAACTATGGCTACACCTTC.

Many counts were recorded for this clonotype. The gene calls are TRBV5-1 and TRBJ1-1, with TRBD1 matching over 7 bases. CDR3 size: 13 residues. CDR1 is SGHRS and CDR2 is YFSETQ in the germline V gene. Trimming cost V 7 bases and J 8 bases; bases outside gene matches: 11. CDR3 region: CASGMTGNAEAFF. The CDR3 DNA reads TGCGCCAGCGGGATGACAGGGAACGCCGAAGCTTTCTTT.

This clonotype was recorded at least ten times. V is TRBV20-1 and J is TRBJ1-5, with D maybe TRBD1 (5 bases). CDR3 length equals 12 residues. With 3 bases removed from V and 4 bases from J, the gap between germline ends came to 7 bases. Germline-derived CDR1 and CDR2 are DFQATT and SNEGSKA (reference sequence). Written as DNA, the CDR3 is TGCAGTGCTAGTCAGGGTAATCAGCCCCAGCATTTT. Translated, it gives CSASQGNQPQHF.

Only a few counts were recorded for this clonotype. The rearrangement links TRBV5-6 to TRBJ1-2, with unresolved D. The CDR3 loop spans 15 amino acids. The V end lost 3 bases, the J end lost 3 bases, and 15 bases lay between the germline ends. Germline-derived CDR1 and CDR2 are SGHDT and YYEEEE. This chain's CDR3 is CASSSLLEVDYGYTF. The DNA of the CDR3 is TGTGCCAGCAGCTCGTTGTTAGAGGTTGACTATGGCTACACCTTC.

By proportion, this clonotype is medium-sized. The chain joins TRBV24-1 to TRBJ2-2; D is unresolved. Germline CDR1 and CDR2: KGHDR and SFDVKD. The CDR3 totals 13 residues. V was clipped by 5 bases and J by 1 base, with 4 bases between them. The chain's CDR3 is CATSVRNTGELFF. In nucleotides, the CDR3 is TGTGCCACCAGTGTGCGGAACACCGGGGAGCTGTTTTTT.

This clonotype was observed a handful of times. This sequence joins TRBV7-2 and TRBJ1-2; D ambiguous. Germline loops: CDR1 SGHTA, CDR2 FQGNSA. The CDR3 runs to 14 residues. Trimming left V 5 bases short and J 7 bases short, with 17 bases between. The CDR3 DNA sequence: TGTGCCAGCAGCCAATCAACCGGCTCCGGTGGCTACACCTTC. Translated: CASSQSTGSGGYTF.

This clonotype was counted at least ten times. The genes are TRBV12-3 or TRBV12-4 and TRBJ1-2, with D uncertain. The germline V and J ends were trimmed by 7 bases and 5 bases, with 14 bases remaining between them. The CDR3 sequence is 13 residues long. The CDR3 is CASTPRAHYGYTF. DNA of the CDR3: TGTGCCAGCACCCCGCGAGCACATTATGGCTACACCTTC.

This clonotype showed up many times. The chain carries TRBV14 and TRBJ2-1; 9 bases fit TRBD2. CDR3 length equals 15 residues. Germline V gene lookup returns CDR1 SGHDN and CDR2 FVKESK. Trimming at V came to 5 bases and at J to 4 bases, leaving 6 bases not matched to a gene. The CDR3 reads CASSKSGRTYNEQFF. In DNA form, the CDR3 reads TGTGCCAGCAGCAAAAGCGGGAGGACTTACAATGAGCAGTTCTTC.

This clonotype was detected ten times or more. CDR3 sequence: CSARVSGLPGYTF. CDR3 in DNA: TGCAGTGCTAGAGTTTCCGGGCTACCTGGCTACACCTTC. This chain links TRBV20-1 with TRBJ1-2; D not certain. V shed 1 base and J shed 7 bases, with 13 bases lying between them. Germline V CDR1 and CDR2: DFQATT, SNEGSKA (reference sequence). The CDR3 loop spans 13 amino acids.

This clonotype appeared many times. The gene calls are TRBV5-6 and TRBJ2-1, with TRBD2 identical over 12 bases. The CDR3 is 16 residues long. With 0 bases clipped from V and 7 bases from J, the junction kept 5 bases outside the gene matches. Looked up from germline, CDR1 is SGHDT and CDR2 is YYEEEE. CDR3 coding DNA: TGTGCCAGCAGCTTGGACCCTAGCGGGAGGGCGAATGAGCAGTTCTTC. Amino acids: CASSLDPSGRANEQFF.

The rearrangement links TRBV6-5 to TRBJ2-1, with 11 bases lining up with TRBD2. The CDR3 loop spans 21 amino acids. The germline V gene encodes CDR1 MNHEY and CDR2 SVGAGI. V shed 4 bases, J shed 4 bases, and the junction held 21 bases outside the gene matches. CDR3 in DNA: TGTGCCAGCAGTTCTACCACCTTGACTAGCGGGAATGAATGGTTTTACAATGAGCAGTTCTTC. Translation: CASSSTTLTSGNEWFYNEQFF.